These T cell receptor beta chains were read from a single sample in a study of cytomegalovirus exposure and HLA in healthy donors. Clones were read by immunoSEQ multiplex PCR, and TCRdb kept only the in-frame ones, dropping some. Of about 130,000 clones in the sample, around 73% are singletons; the top ten hold under 1.5%. The material sequenced was PBMCs. The receptor set was obtained from a female donor in good health and CMV-seronegative. CDR3s include the opening cysteine and the closing phenylalanine or tryptophan. The D gene is left open where the match is weak. Not every row has a clone size; where given, it reads once, few, many or a size class.

D gene: .; V gene: TRBV4-1; J gene: TRBJ1-6; clone size: .; CDR3 protein: CASSQSGVSYNSPLHF; CDR3 DNA: TGCGCCAGCAGCCAGTCAGGGGTCTCCTATAATTCACCCCTCCACTTT
D gene: TRBD1; V gene: TRBV4-2; J gene: TRBJ1-5; clone size: .; CDR3 protein: CASSQLDRPLGNQPQHF; CDR3 DNA: TGTGCCAGCAGCCAACTGGACAGGCCCTTGGGCAATCAGCCCCAGCATTTT
D gene: .; V gene: TRBV6-5; J gene: TRBJ1-1; clone size: .; CDR3 protein: CASNPAGGNTEAFF; CDR3 DNA: TGTGCCAGCAACCCGGCAGGTGGGAACACTGAAGCTTTCTTT
D gene: .; V gene: TRBV19; J gene: TRBJ2-5; clone size: .; CDR3 protein: CASSIESRRSVTQYF; CDR3 DNA: TGTGCCAGTAGTATAGAGTCTCGGCGGTCTGTGACCCAGTACTTC
D gene: .; V gene: TRBV5-4; J gene: TRBJ1-1; clone size: .; CDR3 protein: CAFTPERNTEAFF; CDR3 DNA: TGTGCCTTTACACCCGAACGGAACACTGAAGCTTTCTTT
D gene: .; V gene: TRBV6-5; J gene: TRBJ2-7; clone size: once; CDR3 protein: CASSYQGRPPYEQYF; CDR3 DNA: TGTGCCAGCAGTTACCAGGGGCGGCCCCCCTACGAGCAGTACTTC
D gene: .; V gene: TRBV2; J gene: TRBJ1-5; clone size: .; CDR3 protein: CASAQGNGNQPQHF; CDR3 DNA: TGTGCCAGCGCGCAGGGAAACGGCAATCAGCCCCAGCATTTT
D gene: TRBD2; V gene: TRBV7-9; J gene: TRBJ2-5; clone size: .; CDR3 protein: CASSLGTSGQETQYF; CDR3 DNA: TGTGCCAGCAGCTTAGGCACTAGCGGTCAAGAGACCCAGTACTTC
D gene: TRBD2; V gene: TRBV27; J gene: TRBJ2-7; clone size: .; CDR3 protein: CASSATSGSYEQYF; CDR3 DNA: TGTGCCAGCAGCGCGACTAGCGGGAGCTACGAGCAGTACTTC
D gene: .; V gene: TRBV4-3; J gene: TRBJ2-2; clone size: .; CDR3 protein: CASSPRTGDPTGELFF; CDR3 DNA: TGCGCCAGCAGCCCACGGACGGGAGACCCGACCGGGGAGCTGTTTTTT
D gene: TRBD1; V gene: TRBV5-1; J gene: TRBJ1-6; clone size: .; CDR3 protein: CASSAQGADSPLHF; CDR3 DNA: TGCGCCAGCAGCGCACAGGGGGCGGATTCACCCCTCCACTTT
D gene: TRBD1; V gene: TRBV9; J gene: TRBJ2-3; clone size: .; CDR3 protein: CASSGDRATDTQYF; CDR3 DNA: TGTGCCAGCAGCGGTGACAGGGCCACAGATACGCAGTATTTT
D gene: .; V gene: TRBV30; J gene: TRBJ1-1; clone size: .; CDR3 protein: CAWSVPGFGAFF; CDR3 DNA: TGTGCCTGGAGTGTACCGGGGTTTGGAGCTTTCTTT
D gene: TRBD2; V gene: TRBV7-9; J gene: TRBJ2-1; clone size: .; CDR3 protein: CASSSGRRLAGGYNEQFF; CDR3 DNA: TGTGCCAGCAGCTCCGGACGGCGACTAGCGGGAGGGTACAATGAGCAGTTCTTC
D gene: .; V gene: TRBV27; J gene: TRBJ2-6; clone size: few; CDR3 protein: CASSKFQGTGANVLTF; CDR3 DNA: TGTGCCAGCAGCAAATTTCAGGGAACTGGGGCCAACGTCCTGACTTTC
D gene: TRBD2; V gene: TRBV5-1; J gene: TRBJ2-3; clone size: .; CDR3 protein: CASSYLTSEDTQYF; CDR3 DNA: TGCGCCAGCAGCTACCTAACTAGCGAAGATACGCAGTATTTT
D gene: TRBD1; V gene: TRBV5-1; J gene: TRBJ2-7; clone size: .; CDR3 protein: CASSNSDRGSGEQYF; CDR3 DNA: TGCGCCAGCAGCAATTCGGACAGGGGGAGTGGCGAGCAGTACTTC
D gene: .; V gene: TRBV2; J gene: TRBJ1-2; clone size: .; CDR3 protein: CASSLSWAAGNNYGYTF; CDR3 DNA: TGTGCCAGCAGCCTCTCGTGGGCGGCAGGGAATAACTATGGCTACACCTTC
D gene: .; V gene: TRBV7-2; J gene: TRBJ2-5; clone size: .; CDR3 protein: CASSLRQGRLGETQYF; CDR3 DNA: TGTGCCAGCAGCTTACGGCAGGGTCGTTTGGGAGAGACCCAGTACTTC
D gene: .; V gene: TRBV28; J gene: TRBJ1-5; clone size: .; CDR3 protein: CASSLRSRGSNQPQHF; CDR3 DNA: TGTGCCAGCAGTTTAAGATCCAGGGGCAGCAATCAGCCCCAGCATTTT